These 18 T cell receptor beta chains share one sample of origin, sequenced in a study of OX40 agonist ivuxolimab in advanced cancers. Generated by immunoSEQ multiplex PCR, the TCRdb table keeps only in-frame clones and is missing some. Of about 140,000 clones listed, less than 95% are singletons. Sequenced here: CD4+ or CD8+ T cells sorted from blood, sampled in a trial of the OX40 agonist ivuxolimab. Source of these receptors: an adult with an advanced solid tumor such as melanoma, head and neck, liver or kidney cancer.

This sequence joins TRBV5-1 and TRBJ2-2; D perhaps matches TRBD1 (6 bases). The germline V and J ends were trimmed by 3 bases and 3 bases, with 12 bases remaining between them. This CDR3 contains 15 residues. Germline V gene data show CDR1 as SGHRS and CDR2 as YFSETQ. CDR3 protein: CASSSRDTYTGELFF. In DNA, the CDR3 is TGCGCCAGCAGCTCCCGGGACACCTACACCGGGGAGCTGTTTTTT. Drawing the rest from reference TRBV5-1 and TRBJ2-2, the complete variable domain is KAGVTQTPRYLIKTRGQQVTLSCSPISGHRSVSWYQQTPGQGLQFLFEYFSETQRNKGNFPGRFSGRQFSNSRSEMNVSTLELGDSALYLCASSSRDTYTGELFFGEGSRLTVL.

This chain links TRBV7-2 with TRBJ2-3; the match to TRBD2 covers 7 bases. Germline CDR1 reads SGHTA; CDR2 reads FQGNSA. J gave up 4 bases and V 1 base, and 8 bases lay outside the gene matches. The CDR3 has 16 residues. The CDR3 sequence is CASSLGAGVDADTQYF. The DNA for the CDR3 is TGTGCCAGCAGCTTAGGTGCGGGAGTGGATGCAGATACGCAGTATTTT.

The J gene is TRBJ1-5, the V gene TRBV23-1, with D maybe TRBD1 (6 bases). TRBV23-1 is an ORF; its function is uncertain. Deletions cut 0 bases from V and 0 bases from J, with 18 bases between. This CDR3 has 19 amino acids. In DNA, the CDR3 is TGCGCCAGCAGTCAATCCCACCGGGACATCGGCGTTAGCAATCAGCCCCAGCATTTT. Translation gives CASSQSHRDIGVSNQPQHF.

The chain employs TRBV6-6 and TRBJ2-7; TRBD1 matches 7 bases. The germline CDR1 and CDR2 sequences are MNHNY and SVGAGI (reference sequence). The trim removed 6 bases at V and 0 bases at J, leaving 11 bases unmatched. This CDR3 is built from 16 residues. CDR3 residues: CASSRSPGTASYEQYF. The CDR3, as DNA: TGTGCCAGCAGCCGTTCACCCGGGACAGCCTCCTACGAGCAGTACTTC.

The V gene is TRBV6-5, the J gene TRBJ2-7; no clear D. The germline V gene has CDR1 MNHEY and CDR2 SVGAGI. Trimming pared 0 bases from V and 4 bases from J, leaving 13 bases between. The CDR3 extends over 15 amino acids. CDR3 coding DNA: TGTGCCAGCAGTTACTCGCGAACAGCCGAATACGAGCAGTACTTC. As protein: CASSYSRTAEYEQYF.

This clone occurred once. CDR3: CASSYGADSNQPQHF. The CDR3 nucleotides read TGTGCCAGCAGTTACGGGGCGGATAGCAATCAGCCCCAGCATTTT. The rearrangement links TRBV6-5 to TRBJ1-5; TRBD1 might be the D (5 bases). The CDR3 extends over 15 amino acids. V lost 2 bases to trimming and J lost 0 bases, with 8 bases between them. Germline CDR1 reads MNHEY; CDR2 reads SVGAGI.

The chain carries TRBV18 and TRBJ2-5; D is unresolved. Trimming stripped 0 bases from V and 4 bases from J, with 12 bases between. The CDR3 is made up of 15 amino acids. Germline loops: CDR1 KGHSH, CDR2 LQKENI. CDR3 loop: CASSPPLGWGETQYF. In nucleotides, the CDR3 is TGTGCCAGCTCACCACCTCTGGGGTGGGGAGAGACCCAGTACTTC.

This clone was seen once. The rearrangement uses TRBV5-1 and TRBJ1-1; D gene ambiguous. V dropped 4 bases and J dropped 2 bases, with 12 bases sitting between them. CDR3 length: 14 amino acids. CDR1 SGHRS and CDR2 YFSETQ come from the germline V gene. The CDR3 sequence: CASSNTFSNTEAFF. CDR3 DNA sequence: TGCGCCAGCAGCAACACCTTTTCTAACACTGAAGCTTTCTTT.

The chain is built from TRBV7-6 and TRBJ1-1; perhaps TRBD1 as D (5 bases). Germline V gives CDR1 SGHVS, CDR2 FNYEAQ. With 5 bases removed from V and 1 base from J, the gap between germline ends came to 8 bases. The CDR3 runs 13 residues. CDR3 bases: TGTGCCAGCAGCACCGGACAGAACACTGAAGCTTTCTTT. Its protein product is CASSTGQNTEAFF.

The CDR3 DNA follows: TGTGCCAGCAGTCCCCTCGAGACAGCTAATTCACCCCTCCACTTT. This encodes CASSPLETANSPLHF. The chain uses TRBV2 and TRBJ1-6; weak D call: TRBD1 (5 bases). This CDR3 spans 15 amino acids. Deletions cut 5 bases from V and 6 bases from J, with 14 bases between. Germline loops: CDR1 SNHLY, CDR2 FYNNEI.

This chain joins TRBV28 and TRBJ1-3; TRBD1 matches at 8 bases. The trim removed 1 base at V and 5 bases at J, leaving 13 bases unmatched. Germline-derived CDR1 and CDR2 are MDHEN and SYDVKM. This CDR3 spans 18 amino acids. The CDR3 bases are TGTGCCAGCAGTTTATTTGTAGGGTCAGGGGGCATTCGAAACACCATATATTTT. It translates to CASSLFVGSGGIRNTIYF.

The rearrangement joins TRBV29-1 to TRBJ2-7, with a tentative D call TRBD2 (6 bases). Trimming removed 5 bases at V and 0 bases at J, with 11 bases between. This CDR3 spans 13 amino acids. Germline lookup yields CDR1 SQVTM and CDR2 ANQGSEA. The CDR3 region has the DNA TGCAGCGTTCGACTAGTGAGCTCCTACGAGCAGTACTTC. Translating gives CSVRLVSSYEQYF.

The chain has TRBV9 and TRBJ2-7; D uncertain. The germline V and J ends were trimmed by 0 bases and 4 bases, with 2 bases remaining between them. CDR3 length: 11 residues. The V gene's germline CDR1 is SGDLS and CDR2 YYNGEE. The CDR3 DNA reads as TGTGCCAGCAGCGTAGGATACGAGCAGTACTTC. Translated: CASSVGYEQYF.

The rearrangement uses TRBV28 and TRBJ1-1; D not certain. Germline lookup yields CDR1 MDHEN and CDR2 SYDVKM. The length of the CDR3 is 15 residues. The germline V and J ends were trimmed by 5 bases and 1 base, with 14 bases remaining between them. CDR3 sequence (DNA): TGTGCCAGCAGTCTTGTTTTGGTTACGAACACTGAAGCTTTCTTT. Amino acid sequence: CASSLVLVTNTEAFF.

This clone was observed a single time. The chain couples TRBV4-3 to TRBJ1-5; D is possibly TRBD1 (5 bases). The germline V and J ends were trimmed by 4 bases and 2 bases, with 15 bases remaining between them. The germline CDR1 and CDR2 sequences are LGHNA and YSLEER. The CDR3 totals 16 residues. The CDR3 nucleotides are TGCGCCAGCAGCCCCTTTTTGGACACGGGCAATCAGCCCCAGCATTTT. Its protein is CASSPFLDTGNQPQHF.

The chain links TRBV28 to TRBJ2-1; D is unresolved. Per germline, CDR1 MDHEN and CDR2 SYDVKM. Trimming stripped 7 bases from V and 3 bases from J, with 16 bases between. The CDR3 sequence is 15 residues long. For the CDR3, the DNA is TGTGCCAGCACGCACGAGGTTCCCAACTACAATGAGCAGTTCTTC. Protein: CASTHEVPNYNEQFF. Using reference TRBV28 and TRBJ2-1 for the parts outside the CDR3, the full variable domain is DVKVTQSSRYLVKRTGEKVFLECVQDMDHENMFWYRQDPGLGLRLIYFSYDVKMKEKGDIPEGYSVSREKKERFSLILESASTNQTSMYLCASTHEVPNYNEQFFGPGTRLTVL.

The chain has TRBV6-1 and TRBJ2-7; the match to TRBD2 covers 10 bases. CDR1 is MNHNS and CDR2 is SASEGT in the germline V gene. Trimming cost V 6 bases and J 2 bases; bases outside gene matches: 4. CDR3 size: 14 residues. The CDR3 nucleotides read TGTGCCAGCAGGACCCTAGCGGGAGCCTACGAGCAGTACTTC. It is translated as CASRTLAGAYEQYF.

The chain has TRBV18 and TRBJ2-1, with 7 bases aligning to TRBD1. This CDR3 region has 15 residues. V dropped 0 bases and J dropped 6; count of bases not matched to a gene: 5. Germline loops: CDR1 KGHSH, CDR2 LQKENI. The DNA of the CDR3 is TGTGCCAGCTCACCACCGACAGGGCCCCTCAATGAGCAGTTCTTC. Its translation is CASSPPTGPLNEQFF.